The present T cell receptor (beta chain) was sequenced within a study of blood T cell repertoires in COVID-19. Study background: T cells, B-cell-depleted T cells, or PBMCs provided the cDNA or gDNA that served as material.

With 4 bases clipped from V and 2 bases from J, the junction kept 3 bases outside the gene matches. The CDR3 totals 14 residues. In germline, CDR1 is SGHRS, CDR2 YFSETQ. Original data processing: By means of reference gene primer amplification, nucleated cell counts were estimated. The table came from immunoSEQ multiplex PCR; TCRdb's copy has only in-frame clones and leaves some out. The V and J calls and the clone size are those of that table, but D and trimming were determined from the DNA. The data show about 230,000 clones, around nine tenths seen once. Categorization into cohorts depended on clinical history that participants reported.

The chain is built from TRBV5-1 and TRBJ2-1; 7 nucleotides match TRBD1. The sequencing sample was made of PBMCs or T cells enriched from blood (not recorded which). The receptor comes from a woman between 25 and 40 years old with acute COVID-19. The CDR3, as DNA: TGCGCCAGCAGCCGGGACAGAGCCTACAATGAGCAGTTCTTC. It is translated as CASSRDRAYNEQFF.